This T cell receptor (beta chain) derives from a study of CD8+ T cells in alopecia areata. Broader study findings: Sequencing of scalp samples also includes resident alphabeta T cells from normal skin. The study found TCR sharing across patients less clear than in mice, possibly for HLA reasons. Lesional tissue from the scalp (especially in alopecia totalis/universalis) showed higher clonality than normal scalp.

Between the trimmed V and J ends, which lost 4 bases and 1 base, there was a span of 7 bases. Germline CDR1 and CDR2: MGHDK and SYGVNS. The CDR3 consists of 13 residues. RNA extraction was followed by reverse transcription into cDNA, which acted as the sequencing template. Assay: immunoSEQ multiplex PCR; the TCRdb copy retains only in-frame clones and omits some. The table shows around 210,000 clones, with more than 55% occurring only once. As for this clone: What it binds is not known.

Isolation of CD4+ and CD8+ T cells from PBMCs was achieved by sorting. The receptor comes from a human donor in good health. The chain links TRBV25-1 to TRBJ1-1; no clear D. Sample: CD8+ T cells sorted from blood. CDR3 coding DNA: TGTGCCAGCAGTGCCGGGCCGAACACTGAAGCTTTCTTT. Translated, it gives CASSAGPNTEAFF.